What follows describes a single T cell receptor (beta chain). Researchers isolated at least 7 million PBMCs per sample. These data belong to a study of blood T cells in healthy people across ages. Primed by a sample-barcoded 5' primer and a J-beta primer mix, a second PCR proceeded for roughly 7 to 11 cycles. MiXCR, run by TCRdb on the 5' RACE reads, gives a single entry per CDR3 protein. The profile shows about 720,000 distinct CDR3 sequences, 20% to 25% of them singletons. CDR1 and CDR2 from the germline V gene are LGHDT and YNNKEL (reference sequence). The CDR3 runs 16 residues. These data were also reused for a study on T cells of mothers and their children. That work contributes: Each child contributed several million TCR beta CDR3 reads, while each mother contributed over 8 million.

The TCR originated in a boy younger than 18 in good health. Material for sequencing was blood. This sequence joins TRBV3-1 and TRBJ2-5, with D possibly matching TRBD2 (6 bases). The better agreement between TRBJ2-7 and the DNA end casts doubt on the J call. This CDR3 is CASSLGYGSGLYEQYF. The CDR3 DNA follows: TGTGCCAGCAGCCTTGGGTACGGAAGCGGGCTCTACGAGCAGTACTTC.